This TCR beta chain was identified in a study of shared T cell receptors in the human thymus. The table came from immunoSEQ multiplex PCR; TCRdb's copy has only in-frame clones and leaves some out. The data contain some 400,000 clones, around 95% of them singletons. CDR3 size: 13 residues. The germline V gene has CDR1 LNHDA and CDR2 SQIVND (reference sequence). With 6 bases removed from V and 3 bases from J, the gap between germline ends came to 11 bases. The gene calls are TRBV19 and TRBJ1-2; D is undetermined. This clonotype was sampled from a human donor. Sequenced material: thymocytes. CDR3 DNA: TGTGCCAGTAGACGTGACGTCCACTATGGCTACACCTTC. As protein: CASRRDVHYGYTF.